The T cell receptor beta chain described here comes from a study of T cell repertoires in cytomegalovirus infection. Study-level results: CMV-specific TCR beta clonotypes restricted by HLA-C dominated the ex vivo response.

This clonotype was picked up many times. Its target is not known. V shed 6 bases and J 5 bases; nucleotides not matched to a gene: 3. Germline CDR1 and CDR2: SNHLY and FYNNEI. CDR3 size: 16 residues. A single record per CDR3 protein comes from TCRdb applying MiXCR to the reads. The data hold about 140,000 distinct CDR3 sequences, with under 8% observed a single time. The genes are TRBV2 and TRBJ2-2; TRBD2 agrees at 16 bases. The sequencing input was PBMCs. The TCR originated in a human donor in good health (CMV status not recorded). Some clones in this sample may be carry-over from other donors' samples. The CDR3 nucleotides are TGTGCCAGCAGGAAGGGACTAGCGGGGGGGACCGGGGAGCTGTTTTTT. It translates to CASRKGLAGGTGELFF. The full variable domain, rest sourced from reference TRBV2 and TRBJ2-2, is EPEVTQTPSHQVTQMGQEVILRCVPISNHLYFYWYRQILGQKVEFLVSFYNNEISEKSEIFDDQFSVERPDGSNFTLKIRSTKLEDSAMYFCASRKGLAGGTGELFFGEGSRLTVL.